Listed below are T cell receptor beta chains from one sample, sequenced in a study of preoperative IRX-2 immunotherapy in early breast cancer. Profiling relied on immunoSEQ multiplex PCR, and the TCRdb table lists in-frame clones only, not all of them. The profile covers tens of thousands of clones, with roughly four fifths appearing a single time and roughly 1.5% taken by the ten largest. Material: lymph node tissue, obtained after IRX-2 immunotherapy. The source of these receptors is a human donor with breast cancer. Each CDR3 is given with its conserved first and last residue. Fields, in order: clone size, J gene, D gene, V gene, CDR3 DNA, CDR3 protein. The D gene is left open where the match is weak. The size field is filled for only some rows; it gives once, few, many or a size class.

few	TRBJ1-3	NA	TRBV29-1	TGCAGCGTTGCGATCAGGTCCGGAAACACCATATATTTT	CSVAIRSGNTIYF
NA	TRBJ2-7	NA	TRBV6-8	TGTGCCAGCAGTATTGAAGTCTCCTACGAGCAGTACTTC	CASSIEVSYEQYF
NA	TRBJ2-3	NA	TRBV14	TGTGCCAGCAGCCAATTCTGGACTACTCTCCCAGATACGCAGTATTTT	CASSQFWTTLPDTQYF
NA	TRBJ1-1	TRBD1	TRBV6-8	TGTGCCAGCAGTTACCGACTCGGGACAGTGGGCAACACTGAAGCTTTCTTT	CASSYRLGTVGNTEAFF
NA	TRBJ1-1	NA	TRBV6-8	TGTGCCAGCAGTTCGTGGACAGTGAGTGAAGCTTTCTTT	CASSSWTVSEAFF
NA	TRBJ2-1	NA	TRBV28	TGTGCCAGCAGTTTAGGTAGGGCCAGACCGTACAATGAGCAGTTCTTC	CASSLGRARPYNEQFF
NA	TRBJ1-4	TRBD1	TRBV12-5	TGTGCCAGTAGGGACAGCCTCGGCAAACTGTTTTTT	CASRDSLGKLFF
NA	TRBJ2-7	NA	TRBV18	TGTGCCAGCTCACCAGTAGGGGGATCCTACGAGCAGTACTTC	CASSPVGGSYEQYF
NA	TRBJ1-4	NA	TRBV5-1	TGCGCCAGCAGCTTGAGGGTGCGGGGTCAGGGGAATGAAAAACTGTTTTTT	CASSLRVRGQGNEKLFF
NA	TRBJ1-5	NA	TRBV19	TGTGCCAGTAGTATTGCCCCCTTCGTGACAGAAATCAATCAGCCCCAGCATTTT	CASSIAPFVTEINQPQHF
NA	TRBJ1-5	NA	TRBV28	TGTGCCACTCTAGTCTGGCCCCTAAAACGACAGAGCAATCAGCCCCAGCATTTT	CATLVWPLKRQSNQPQHF
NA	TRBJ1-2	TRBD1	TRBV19	TGTGCCAGTAGTACGGAGGACAGGTCGTCCTATGGCTACACCTTC	CASSTEDRSSYGYTF
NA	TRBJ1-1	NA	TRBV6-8	TGTGCCATCAGAAGGGATATAGGGGGAACTGAAGCTTTCTTT	CAIRRDIGGTEAFF
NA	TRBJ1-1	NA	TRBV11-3	TGTGCCAGCAGTCAAACGCTCCGGACTGGGAACACTGAAGCTTTCTTT	CASSQTLRTGNTEAFF
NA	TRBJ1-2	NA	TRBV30	TGTGCCTGGGCCGAAGGGGTTGGCTATGGCTACACCTTC	CAWAEGVGYGYTF
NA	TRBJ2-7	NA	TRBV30	TGTGCCTGGACCTCGGCCGGCCGAAGCTCCTACGAGCAGTACTTC	CAWTSAGRSSYEQYF
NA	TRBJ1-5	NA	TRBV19	TGTGCCAGTAACGACGGATATCAGCCCCAGCATTTT	CASNDGYQPQHF
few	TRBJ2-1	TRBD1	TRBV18	TGTGCCAGCTCACCAAACAGGGGGCGCATCAATGAGCAGTTCTTC	CASSPNRGRINEQFF
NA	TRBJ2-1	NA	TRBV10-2	TGCGCCAGCAGTGAACAGGGTAATGAGCAGTTCTTC	CASSEQGNEQFF
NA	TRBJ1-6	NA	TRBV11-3	TGTGCCAGCAGCTTAATGGGTAATGATAATTCACCCCTCCACTTT	CASSLMGNDNSPLHF
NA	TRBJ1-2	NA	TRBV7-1	TGTGCCAGCAGCTCCGCCCTTAAAGTTGGGCCATACACCTTC	CASSSALKVGPYTF
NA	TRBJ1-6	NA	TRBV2	TGTGCCAGCAGTGAAAGGCCCCGGGGGGATTCACCCCTCCACTTT	CASSERPRGDSPLHF
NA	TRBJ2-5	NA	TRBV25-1	TGTGCCAGCAGTGGTGGAGGGGGTCCTCAAGAGACCCAGTACTTC	CASSGGGGPQETQYF
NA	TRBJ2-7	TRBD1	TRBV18	TGTGCCAGCTCACCATCAGGGGGCGTCTACGAGCAGTACTTC	CASSPSGGVYEQYF
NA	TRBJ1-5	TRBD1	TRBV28	TGTGCCAGCAGTCGACAGGGAAACCTTAGCAATCAGCCCCAGCATTTT	CASSRQGNLSNQPQHF
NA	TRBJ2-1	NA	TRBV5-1	TGCGCCAGCAGCTTGGGGGCGGGCCGTTCGGGGGAGCAGTTCTTC	CASSLGAGRSGEQFF
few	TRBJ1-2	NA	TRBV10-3	TGTGCCATCAGTGAGTCGGGCGACGACTATGGCTACACCTTC	CAISESGDDYGYTF
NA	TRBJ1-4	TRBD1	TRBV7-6	TGTGCCAGCAGCTTCTACAGGGGGACTAATGAAAAACTGTTTTTT	CASSFYRGTNEKLFF
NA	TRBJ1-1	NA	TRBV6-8	TGTGCCAGCAGTTACTTGCCTCTTGGGAACACTGAAGCTTTCTTT	CASSYLPLGNTEAFF
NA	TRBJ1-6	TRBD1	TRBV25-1	TGTGCCAGCAGTGACCCCTCTACAGGGGGGAACGATTCACCCCTCCACTTT	CASSDPSTGGNDSPLHF
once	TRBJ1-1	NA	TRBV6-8	TGTGCCAGCAGCCGATACGGCAACCCCAATGATGAAGCTTTCTTT	CASSRYGNPNDEAFF
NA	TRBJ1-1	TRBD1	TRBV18	TGTGCCAGCTCACCTATGACAGGGGGCATTACTGAAGCTTTCTTT	CASSPMTGGITEAFF
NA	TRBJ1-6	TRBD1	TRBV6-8	TGTGCCAGCACGCTTACCAGGGGGCGCTCCTATAATTCACCCCTCCACTTT	CASTLTRGRSYNSPLHF
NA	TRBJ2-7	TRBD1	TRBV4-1	TGCGCCAGCAGCCAACCCCGGGACAGCTCCTACGAGCAGTACTTC	CASSQPRDSSYEQYF
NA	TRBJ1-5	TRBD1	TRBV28	TGTGCCAGCAGTACCCCAGGGGGGGGAAGCAATCAGCCCCAGCATTTT	CASSTPGGGSNQPQHF
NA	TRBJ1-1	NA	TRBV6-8	TGTGCCAGCAGCAGGGTCTCGAACACTGAAGCTTTCTTT	CASSRVSNTEAFF